This TCR beta chain was found in a study of blood T cell repertoires in COVID-19. Libraries were prepared by immunoSEQ multiplex PCR; TCRdb keeps only in-frame clonotypes and omits some of them. The sample has around 110,000 clones, 70% to 85% seen once. The CDR3 length is 14 residues. Germline values: CDR1 SNHLY, CDR2 FYNNEI. The V gene lost 6 bases and the J gene lost 9 bases, with 18 bases spanning the gap. Specimen: peripheral blood. V usage is TRBV2 and J usage is TRBJ1-5; D may be TRBD1 (6 bases). The TCR originated in a man in his 70s with active or convalescent COVID-19. The CDR3 DNA sequence: TGTGCCAGCAGCTCCCTGAGGGGGACGAGGCCCCAGCATTTT. Protein product: CASSSLRGTRPQHF.